These 30 T cell receptor beta chains originate from one sample sequenced in a study of tissue T cells after allogeneic stem cell transplantation. The protocol was immunoSEQ multiplex PCR, while the TCRdb copy is restricted to in-frame clones and leaves out a portion. The sample yields 6,500 to 8,000 clones, around a third seen once. Time point defined: mouse harvest day 14 after allogeneic transplant. The graft held 10^6 splenic CD5+ T cells and 10^7 T-cell-depleted bone marrow cells. The sample was skin. All receptors come from a female BALB/c mouse given C57BL/6 T cells with graft-versus-host disease after an allogeneic hematopoietic cell transplant.

About this clone: Each gene name is a mouse one. The read is 1 residue too short to cover the CDR3 end, so that end is filled in from the germline J gene. The chain recombines TRBV5 with TRBJ2-1, with no clear D. V lost 0 bases and J lost 11, with 8 bases in between. CDR1 and CDR2 from the germline V gene are LGHNA and YNLKQL (reference sequence). The CDR3 is 12 residues long. The DNA read from the CDR3 is TGTGCCAGCAGCCAAGATACACCCAAGCAGTTC. Its protein is CASSQDTPKQF. The full CDR3 protein is CASSQDTPKQFF.

In this sample, this clone turned up a few times. Mouse gene names and germline throughout. From the germline J gene comes the end of the CDR3, since the read stops 1 residue before it. The V gene is TRBV26, the J gene TRBJ1-5; 9 bases match TRBD1. Looked up from germline, CDR1 is KGHPV and CDR2 is FQNQEV (reference sequence). V was clipped by 4 bases and J by 2 bases; unmatched bases: 3. There are 15 residues in the CDR3. CDR3 region: CASSPTGGHNQAPLF. The part of the CDR3 DNA that was read is TGTGCCAGCAGTCCTACAGGGGGCCACAACCAGGCTCCGCTT.

This clone was observed a handful of times. These gene names are mouse names. The read ends 1 residue early relative to the CDR3; the germline J gene fills the gap. V and J are TRBV1 and TRBJ2-1; 10 bases map to TRBD2. V was pared by 4 bases and J by 4 bases, with 4 bases of the junction left unmatched. Germline V gene sequence: CDR1 NSQYPW, CDR2 LRSPGD (reference sequence). The CDR3 loop spans 15 amino acids. CDR3 protein: CTCSGPGLGYAEQFF. The part of the CDR3 DNA that was read is TGCACCTGCAGTGGCCCGGGACTGGGGTATGCTGAGCAGTTC.

Concerning this clone: Genes and germline come from the mouse. The sequenced fragment ends 1 residue before the CDR3 boundary, so the rest is inferred from the germline J gene. The genes are TRBV16 and TRBJ1-4; TRBD1 aligns across 8 bases. Per germline, CDR1 SGHSA and CDR2 FRNQAP. The CDR3 is made up of 14 amino acids. The V and J ends lost 2 bases and 5 bases, in that order; junction bases with no gene match: 1. The CDR3 spells CASSLQGANERLFF. The sequenced CDR3 bases are TGTGCAAGCAGCTTACAGGGGGCAAACGAAAGATTATTT.

This clone is judged medium-sized. Here the gene names and germline are mouse. The read halts 1 residue ahead of the CDR3 end, with the missing end drawn from the germline J gene. The V and J genes are TRBV13-2 and TRBJ1-3; no clear D. V was clipped by 2 bases and J by 0 bases, with 3 bases between them. Germline CDR1 and CDR2: NNHNN and SYGAGS (reference sequence). The length of the CDR3 is 13 residues. The CDR3 is CASGEGSGNTLYF. CDR3 bases read: TGTGCCAGCGGTGAGGGTTCTGGAAATACGCTCTAT.

Turning to this clone: Genes and germline are mouse. The missing CDR3 end, 1 residue past where the read stops, is filled in from the germline J gene. V usage is TRBV12-2 and J usage is TRBJ1-2; D is unclear. CDR1 is SGHLS, CDR2 HYDKME, per germline. The CDR3 contains 13 residues. The V end was cut by 0 bases, the J end by 0 bases, with 4 bases between. CDR3 amino acids: CASSLAANSDYTF. The CDR3 bases that were read are TGTGCCAGCTCTCTCGCAGCAAACTCCGACTACACC.

This clone was observed a handful of times. Any gene name here is a mouse gene name. Read coverage stops 1 residue before the CDR3 terminus; the germline J gene supplies the remainder. V gene TRBV14 combines with J gene TRBJ2-5; TRBD1 matches at 7 bases. J gave up 0 bases and V 5 bases, and 3 bases lay outside the gene matches. Germline V gene sequence: CDR1 SGHDT, CDR2 FRDEAV. The length of the CDR3 is 14 residues. The CDR3 loop is CASSQQGNQDTQYF. The CDR3 DNA, read in part, is TGTGCCAGCAGCCAACAGGGGAACCAAGACACCCAGTAC.

By share of the sample, this clone is medium-sized. Mouse names are used for the genes. The missing CDR3 end, 1 residue past where the read stops, is filled in from the germline J gene. V usage is TRBV23 and J usage is TRBJ1-4; the D segment call TRBD1 is taken from the table without a DNA check. CDR3 length equals 15 residues. Germline V CDR1 and CDR2: KGHTA, FQNQQP. Incomplete CDR3 DNA: TGCTCCAGCAGTCAATCGACGACAGCTAACGAAAGATTATTT. The encoded protein is CSSSQSTTANERLF. The entire CDR3 protein reads CSSSQSTTANERLFF.

This clone was detected only a few times. Gene labels here are mouse ones. The sequenced CDR3 bases are TGTGCTAGCAGCCAGACAGGGCCCAACGAAAGATTATTT. Amino acid sequence: CASSQTGPNERLF. The whole CDR3 reads CASSQTGPNERLFF. This sequence joins TRBV29 and TRBJ1-4, with 7 bases matching TRBD1. The observed sequence ends 1 residue before the CDR3 terminus, with the missing tail filled in from the germline J gene. The CDR3 is 14 amino acids. Per the germline V gene, CDR1 is MSHET and CDR2 is SYDVDS. V gave up 6 bases and J gave up 3 bases; unmatched junction bases: 4.

This clone was detected only a few times. Gene names and germline match the mouse. The CDR3 extends 1 residue past the end of the read, so its final part is completed from the germline J gene. The J gene is TRBJ1-4, the V gene TRBV26; a possible D gene is TRBD1 (6 bases). The germline V gene has CDR1 KGHPV and CDR2 FQNQEV (reference sequence). The length of the CDR3 is 14 residues. The V gene lost 3 bases and the J gene lost 7 bases, with 12 bases spanning the gap. CDR3 DNA, as far as it was read: TGTGCCAGCAGTCTAGGACAGAGAGGCGAAAGATTATTT. This sequence encodes CASSLGQRGERLF. The complete CDR3 protein is CASSLGQRGERLFF.

A note on this clone: Any gene name here is a mouse gene name. The read finishes 1 residue shy of the CDR3 end, and the germline J gene is used to complete it. The chain uses TRBV3 and TRBJ2-5, with D possibly matching TRBD1 (6 bases). The CDR3 contains 15 residues. Trimming took 1 base from V and 5 from J, leaving 13 bases between them. CDR1 and CDR2 (germline): SNHLY, FYNGKV (reference sequence). CDR3 in amino acids: CASSLEAGVGDTQYF. CDR3 bases read: TGTGCCAGCAGCTTAGAGGCAGGGGTGGGAGACACCCAGTAC.

Details on this clone: Germline and genes here are mouse. The read finishes 1 residue shy of the CDR3 end, and the germline J gene is used to complete it. This chain links TRBV31 with TRBJ2-5; 12 nucleotides align to TRBD2. The germline gives CDR1 GKSSPN, CDR2 SITVG. The CDR3 spans 16 residues. V was clipped by 2 bases and J by 6 bases; unmatched bases: 9. Partial CDR3 DNA: TGTGCCTGGAGTTCGCCGGGACTGGGGGGCGGGGACACCCAGTAC. This encodes CAWSSPGLGGGDTQY. The entire CDR3 protein is CAWSSPGLGGGDTQYF.

The table lists this clone with a few counts. Genes here carry mouse names. With the read ending 1 residue before the CDR3 end, the germline J gene is used to fill in that end. The chain joins TRBV23 to TRBJ1-3; the DNA was not used to check the table's D call, TRBD1. Germline loops: CDR1 KGHTA, CDR2 FQNQQP. The CDR3 spans 14 residues. The sequenced CDR3 bases are TGCTCCAGCAGCCATGACAGTTCTGGAAATACGCTCTAT. Translation gives CSSSHDSSGNTLY. In full, the CDR3 reads CSSSHDSSGNTLYF.

In regard to this clone: The gene names here belong to mouse. From the germline J gene comes the end of the CDR3, since the read stops 1 residue before it. This rearrangement joins TRBV13-2 to TRBJ1-5, with D perhaps matching TRBD1 (5 bases). Germline values: CDR1 NNHNN, CDR2 SYGAGS (reference sequence). Trimming pared 3 bases from V and 0 bases from J, leaving 10 bases between. The CDR3 is made up of 15 amino acids. CDR3: CASGGRTNNNQAPLF. The CDR3 DNA, read in part, is TGTGCCAGCGGTGGTCGGACAAATAACAACCAGGCTCCGCTT.

This clone occurred once. Gene names and germline refer to mouse. The read ends 1 residue shy of where the CDR3 ends; the end is completed using the germline J gene. The rearrangement joins TRBV29 to TRBJ1-1; D unclear. Between the trimmed V and J ends, which lost 0 bases and 0 bases, there was a span of 8 bases. From germline, CDR1 is MSHET and CDR2 SYDVDS. This CDR3 has 15 residues. This CDR3 is CASSLSANANTEVFF. The covered CDR3 bases are TGTGCTAGCAGTTTATCGGCCAATGCAAACACAGAAGTCTTC.

Of note for this clone: Gene names refer to mouse genes. The read stops 1 residue short of the end of the CDR3; the missing end is completed from the germline J gene. This chain links TRBV13-2 with TRBJ2-1, with TRBD2 identical over 10 bases. The CDR3 sequence is 14 residues long. Germline assignment: CDR1 NNHNN and CDR2 SYGAGS (reference sequence). V lost 4 bases and J lost 3; bases outside the gene matches: 1. The CDR3 here is CASGRTGGYAEQFF. The CDR3 bases that were read are TGTGCCAGCGGTAGGACTGGGGGCTATGCTGAGCAGTTC.

A remark on this clone: Gene labels here are mouse ones. The CDR3 end falls 1 residue outside the read, so it is completed with the germline J gene. V gene TRBV23 combines with J gene TRBJ2-4. This CDR3 contains 15 residues. Germline loops: CDR1 KGHTA, CDR2 FQNQQP. CDR3: CSSSQSWGRQNTLYF. The CDR3 bases that were read are TGCTCCAGCAGTCAATCGTGGGGGCGTCAAAACACCTTGTAC.

A word on this clone: Mouse gene names and germline throughout. The read ends 1 residue early relative to the CDR3; the germline J gene fills the gap. The V gene is TRBV23, the J gene TRBJ1-1; the table names TRBD1, a call not compared with the DNA. Per germline, CDR1 KGHTA and CDR2 FQNQQP. This CDR3 spans 12 amino acids. CDR3 DNA (partial): TGCTCCAGCAGGACAGCAAACACAGAAGTCTTC. This encodes CSSRTANTEVF. The entire CDR3 protein is CSSRTANTEVFF.

This clone was found a few times. This may stem from a read error, because a much larger clone lies one nucleotide away. Genes here carry mouse names. Read sequence stops 1 residue before the CDR3 end, and the germline J gene provides the missing end. The sample carries other DNA sequences with the same CDR3. The chain is built from TRBV26 and TRBJ2-1; possible D gene TRBD1, 5 bases. The CDR3 consists of 13 residues. V was pared by 5 bases and J by 1 base, with 6 bases between. Germline V lookup: CDR1 KGHPV, CDR2 FQNQEV (reference sequence). CDR3 amino acids: CASSRQNYAEQFF. The covered CDR3 bases are TGTGCCAGCAGTAGACAGAACTATGCTGAGCAGTTC.

Details on this clone: Each gene name is a mouse one. The read finishes 1 residue shy of the CDR3 end, and the germline J gene is used to complete it. This rearrangement joins TRBV14 to TRBJ2-3; 10 bases map to TRBD2. This CDR3 is 15 amino acids long. V lost 5 bases to trimming and J lost 0 bases; unmatched junction nucleotides: 3. Germline values: CDR1 SGHDT, CDR2 FRDEAV. The part of the CDR3 DNA that was read is TGTGCCAGCAGGGACTGGGGGTCTAGTGCAGAAACGCTGTAT. Protein: CASRDWGSSAETLY. The full CDR3 protein is CASRDWGSSAETLYF. The variable domain in full, with the rest retrieved from reference TRBV14 and TRBJ2-3, is EAGVTQSPRYAVLQEGQAVSFWCDPISGHDTLYWYQQPRDQGPQLLVYFRDEAVIDNSQLPSDRFSAVRPKGTNSTLKIQSAKQGDTATYLCASRDWGSSAETLYFGSGTRLTVL.

Notes on this clone: Mouse gene names apply. The CDR3 end is not reached by the read, which stops 1 residue before it; the germline J gene fills it in. This chain joins TRBV23 and TRBJ1-4; the table's TRBD1 call for D was not verified on the DNA. The germline V gene encodes CDR1 KGHTA and CDR2 FQNQQP. The CDR3 extends over 14 amino acids. The sequenced part of the CDR3 DNA is TGCTCCAGCAGTGGACAAATTTCCAACGAAAGATTATTT. Protein product: CSSSGQISNERLF. The whole CDR3 reads CSSSGQISNERLFF.

This clone is classed as medium-sized. Germline and genes here are mouse. The read finishes 1 residue shy of the CDR3 end, and the germline J gene is used to complete it. The rearrangement uses TRBV26 and TRBJ1-4; D remains ambiguous. Deletions cut 4 bases from V and 0 bases from J, with 6 bases between. This CDR3 has 14 residues. Germline V CDR1 and CDR2: KGHPV, FQNQEV (reference sequence). CDR3 DNA (partial): TGTGCCAGCAGTCAACCGTTTTCCAACGAAAGATTATTT. This encodes CASSQPFSNERLF. The CDR3, in full, reads CASSQPFSNERLFF.

Of note for this clone: Mouse gene names and germline throughout. The sequence runs out 1 residue before the end of the CDR3; the remainder is reconstructed from the germline J gene. V and J are TRBV13-2 and TRBJ2-4; 10 bases agree with TRBD2. Trimming at V came to 7 bases and at J to 3 bases, leaving 8 bases not matched to a gene. Per germline, CDR1 NNHNN and CDR2 SYGAGS (reference sequence). The CDR3 spans 15 residues. CDR3 DNA, as far as it was read: TGTGCCAGCAGTGGCCTCTGGGGGGGCCAAAACACCTTGTAC. Amino acid sequence: CASSGLWGGQNTLY. The entire CDR3 protein reads CASSGLWGGQNTLYF.

Points on this clone: The listed genes are named as in mouse. With the read ending 1 residue before the CDR3 end, the germline J gene is used to fill in that end. V and J are TRBV23 and TRBJ2-5; the D call in the table, TRBD1, was not verified against the DNA. The germline V gene has CDR1 KGHTA and CDR2 FQNQQP. This CDR3 comprises 14 residues. The sequenced part of the CDR3 DNA is TGCTCCAGCAGTCCCACGGGGAGGGGGGACACCCAGTAC. It is translated as CSSSPTGRGDTQY. The full-length CDR3 reads as CSSSPTGRGDTQYF. The full variable domain, in which reference TRBV23 and TRBJ2-5 provide the parts outside the CDR3, is DAAVTQKPRYLIKMKGQEAEMKCIPEKGHTAVFWYQQKQSKELKFLIYFQNQQPLDQIDMVKERFSAVCPSSSLCSLGIRTCEAEDSALYLCSSSPTGRGDTQYFGPGTRLLVL.

Details on this clone: Gene names and germline refer to mouse. The CDR3 end falls 1 residue outside the read, so it is completed with the germline J gene. The rearrangement uses TRBV15 and TRBJ2-1; 12 bases line up with TRBD2. Germline V gene data show CDR1 as SGHND and CDR2 as FRSKSL. The CDR3 sequence is 15 residues long. Trimming cost V 6 bases and J 7 bases; bases outside gene matches: 7. The CDR3 reads CASSSTGGAGAEQFF. Partial CDR3 DNA: TGTGCCAGCAGCTCGACTGGGGGGGCGGGAGCTGAGCAGTTC.

Concerning this clone: Here the gene names and germline are mouse. The read finishes 1 residue shy of the CDR3 end, and the germline J gene is used to complete it. The chain uses TRBV3 and TRBJ2-5; 8 bases map to TRBD1. V gave up 5 bases and J gave up 6 bases; unmatched junction bases: 4. Germline lookup yields CDR1 SNHLY and CDR2 FYNGKV (reference sequence). This CDR3 spans 13 amino acids. The CDR3 bases that were read are TGTGCCAGCAGCGGACAGGGCCGGGACACCCAGTAC. This gives the protein CASSGQGRDTQY. The CDR3 in its entirety is CASSGQGRDTQYF.

About this clone itself: Any gene name here is a mouse gene name. The read ends 1 residue before the CDR3 terminus; that terminus is restored from the germline J gene. The rearrangement links TRBV26 to TRBJ2-1, with D possibly being TRBD1 (6 bases). V dropped 3 bases and J dropped 4 bases, with 13 bases sitting between them. This CDR3 comprises 15 residues. Germline V lookup: CDR1 KGHPV, CDR2 FQNQEV (reference sequence). The CDR3 here is CASSLPGVKYAEQFF. The CDR3 DNA, read in part, is TGTGCCAGCAGTCTCCCAGGGGTAAAATATGCTGAGCAGTTC.

This clone appeared a few times. Gene and germline names: mouse. Read data end 1 residue before the CDR3 end; the end is taken from the germline J gene. The chain has TRBV12-2 and TRBJ1-6; a weak D match, TRBD1 (6 bases). TRBJ1-6 qualifies as an ORF whose function is uncertain. The V end was cut by 2 bases, the J end by 0 bases, with 10 bases between. This CDR3 has 16 amino acids. CDR1 and CDR2 from the germline V gene are SGHLS and HYDKME. The part of the CDR3 DNA that was read is TGTGCCAGCTCTCCCTGGGACAATTCCTATAATTCGCCCCTCTAC. Translation: CASSPWDNSYNSPLY. The whole CDR3 is CASSPWDNSYNSPLYF.

This clone was counted once. The genes are named according to mouse. The read terminates 1 residue before the CDR3 end, so the remaining end is supplied by the germline J gene. J is TRBJ1-4 and V is TRBV16, with D tentatively TRBD1 (6 bases). The CDR3 runs to 14 residues. The germline gives CDR1 SGHSA, CDR2 FRNQAP. Deletions cut 6 bases from V and 3 bases from J, with 11 bases between. This chain's CDR3 is CASSSGTPNERLFF. The part of the CDR3 DNA that was read is TGTGCAAGCAGTTCCGGGACACCCAACGAAAGATTATTT.

There are a few counts of this clone. Gene names refer to mouse genes. The missing CDR3 end, 1 residue past where the read stops, is filled in from the germline J gene. V is TRBV26 and J is TRBJ1-6; the D is unclear. TRBJ1-6 is given ORF status, its function remaining uncertain. There are 15 residues in the CDR3. Trimming stripped 3 bases from V and 0 bases from J, with 6 bases between. CDR1 is KGHPV, CDR2 FQNQEV, per germline (reference sequence). CDR3 bases read: TGTGCCAGCAGTCTAAGCAGTTCCTATAATTCGCCCCTCTAC. Protein sequence: CASSLSSSYNSPLY. The whole CDR3 sequence reads CASSLSSSYNSPLYF.